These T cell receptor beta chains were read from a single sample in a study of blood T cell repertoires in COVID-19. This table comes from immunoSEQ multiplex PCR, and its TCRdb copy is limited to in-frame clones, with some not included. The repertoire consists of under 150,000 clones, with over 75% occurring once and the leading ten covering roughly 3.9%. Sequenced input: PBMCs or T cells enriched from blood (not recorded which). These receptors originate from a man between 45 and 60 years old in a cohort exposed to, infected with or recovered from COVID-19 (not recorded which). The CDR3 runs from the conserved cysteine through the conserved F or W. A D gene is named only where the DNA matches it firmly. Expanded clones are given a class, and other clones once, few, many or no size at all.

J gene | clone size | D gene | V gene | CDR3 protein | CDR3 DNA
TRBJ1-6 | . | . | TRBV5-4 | CASTMDGGITPLHF | TGTGCCAGCACCATGGACGGGGGAATTACACCCCTCCACTTT
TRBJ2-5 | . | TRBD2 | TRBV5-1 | CASSPAGVGETQYF | TGCGCCAGCAGCCCGGCGGGGGTGGGGGAGACCCAGTACTTC
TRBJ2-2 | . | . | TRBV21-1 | CASSKEGEGTYTGELFF | TGTGCCAGCAGCAAAGAGGGGGAGGGGACTTACACCGGGGAGCTGTTTTTT
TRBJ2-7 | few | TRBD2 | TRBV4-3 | CASSQVVAGGSEQYF | TGCGCCAGCAGCCAAGTGGTAGCGGGGGGGAGCGAGCAGTACTTC
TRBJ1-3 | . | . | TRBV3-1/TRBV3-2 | CASSESDSGNTIYF | TGTGCCAGCAGCGAAAGCGACTCTGGAAACACCATATATTTT
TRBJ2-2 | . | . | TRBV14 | CASSQEYGVSDTGELFF | TGTGCCAGCAGCCAAGAATACGGGGTTTCAGACACCGGGGAGCTGTTTTTT
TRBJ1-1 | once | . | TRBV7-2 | CASSLGRIRIEAFF | TGTGCCAGCAGCTTAGGGCGGATTCGGATTGAAGCTTTCTTT
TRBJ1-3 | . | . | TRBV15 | CATSRDPLSIGNTIYF | TGTGCCACCAGCAGAGATCCCCTGAGCATTGGAAACACCATATATTTT
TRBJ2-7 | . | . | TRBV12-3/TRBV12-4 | CASSQGGYEQYF | TGTGCCAGCAGCCAAGGAGGATACGAGCAGTACTTC
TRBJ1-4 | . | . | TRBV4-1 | CASRYRTVGEATNEKLFF | TGCGCCAGCAGGTACCGGACAGTTGGAGAGGCAACTAATGAAAAACTGTTTTTT
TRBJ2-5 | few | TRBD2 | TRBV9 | CASSVGLAGWETQYF | TGTGCCAGCAGCGTTGGACTAGCGGGCTGGGAGACCCAGTACTTC
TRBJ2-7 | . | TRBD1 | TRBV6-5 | CASSSRTGSHYEQYF | TGTGCCAGCAGTTCGCGGACAGGATCTCACTACGAGCAGTACTTC
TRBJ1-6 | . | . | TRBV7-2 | CASSLGGSYNSPLHF | TGTGCCAGCAGCTTAGGAGGGTCCTATAATTCACCCCTCCACTTT
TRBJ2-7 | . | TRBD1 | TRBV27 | CASSLQGAEQYF | TGTGCCAGCAGTCTACAGGGGGCCGAGCAGTACTTC
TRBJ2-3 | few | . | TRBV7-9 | CASSFDTRTDTQYF | TGTGCCAGCAGCTTCGACACCCGCACAGATACGCAGTATTTT
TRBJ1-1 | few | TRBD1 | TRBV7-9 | CASSGAGQGFTEAFF | TGTGCCAGCAGCGGGGCGGGACAGGGTTTCACTGAAGCTTTCTTT
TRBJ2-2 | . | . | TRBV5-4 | CASSLGQNTGELFF | TGTGCCAGCAGCTTGGGACAGAACACCGGGGAGCTGTTTTTT
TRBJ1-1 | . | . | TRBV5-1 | CASSLAGVTEAFF | TGCGCCAGCAGCTTGGCAGGGGTCACTGAAGCTTTCTTT
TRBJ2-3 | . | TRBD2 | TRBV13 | CASSLGREDPTDTQYF | TGTGCCAGCAGCTTAGGCCGGGAGGATCCCACAGATACGCAGTATTTT
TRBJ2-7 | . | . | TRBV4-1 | CASSQDRGKEGIGQYF | TGCGCCAGCAGCCAAGATCGGGGAAAAGAGGGAATCGGGCAGTACTTC
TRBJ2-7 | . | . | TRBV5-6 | CASSLASGEQYF | TGTGCCAGCAGCTTGGCCTCCGGGGAGCAGTACTTC
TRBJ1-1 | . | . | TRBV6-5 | CASRVSENTEAFF | TGTGCCAGCAGGGTTTCAGAGAACACTGAAGCTTTCTTT
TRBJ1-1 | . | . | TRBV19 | CASTHEADSEAFF | TGTGCCAGTACCCACGAGGCAGACTCTGAAGCTTTCTTT
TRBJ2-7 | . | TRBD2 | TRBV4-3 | CASSETSGTHEQYF | TGCGCCAGCAGTGAGACTAGCGGGACCCACGAGCAGTACTTC
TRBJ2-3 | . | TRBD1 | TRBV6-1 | CASSAGQGASADTQYF | TGTGCCAGCAGTGCGGGACAGGGGGCGTCAGCAGATACGCAGTATTTT
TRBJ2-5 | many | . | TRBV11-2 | CASSLSAWGGGQETQYF | TGTGCCAGCAGCTTAAGCGCCTGGGGGGGCGGGCAGGAGACCCAGTACTTC
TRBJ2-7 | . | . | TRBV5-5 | CASSTTDIPTDPQYF | TGTGCCAGCAGCACAACAGATATCCCCACGGATCCGCAGTACTTC
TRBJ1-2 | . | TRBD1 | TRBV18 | CASSPGQSYGYTF | TGTGCCAGCTCACCGGGACAGTCGTATGGCTACACCTTC
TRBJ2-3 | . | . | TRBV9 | CASSPGHLSTDTQYF | TGTGCCAGCAGCCCGGGACACTTGAGCACAGATACGCAGTATTTT
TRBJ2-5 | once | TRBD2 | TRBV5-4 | CASSLLAGETQYF | TGTGCCAGCAGCTTACTAGCGGGAGAGACCCAGTACTTC
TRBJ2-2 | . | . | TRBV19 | CASKGSGLHRELFF | TGTGCCAGTAAGGGTAGCGGTCTCCACCGGGAGCTGTTTTTT
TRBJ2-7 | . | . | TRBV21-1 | CASSKLGQPYEQYF | TGTGCCAGCAGCAAGTTAGGACAGCCATACGAGCAGTACTTC
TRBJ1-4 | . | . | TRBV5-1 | CASSLETIRGSANEKLFF | TGCGCCAGCAGCTTGGAAACTATCAGGGGATCGGCTAATGAAAAACTGTTTTTT
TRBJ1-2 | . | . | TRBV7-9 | CASSLGGGPYFYGYTF | TGTGCCAGCAGCTTGGGCGGAGGGCCCTACTTCTATGGCTACACCTTC
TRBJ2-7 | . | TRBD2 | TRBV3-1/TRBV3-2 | CASSQEISSGSTRYEQYF | TGTGCCAGCAGCCAAGAGATAAGTAGCGGGAGCACCAGGTACGAGCAGTACTTC
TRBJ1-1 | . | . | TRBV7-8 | CASSLSWEPGGTEAFF | TGTGCCAGCAGCCTAAGCTGGGAGCCCGGTGGGACTGAAGCTTTCTTT
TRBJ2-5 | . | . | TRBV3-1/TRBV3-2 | CASSHLQETQYF | TGTGCCAGCAGCCATTTACAAGAGACCCAGTACTTC
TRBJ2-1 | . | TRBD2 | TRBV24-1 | CATSDPVAGGPVEQFF | TGTGCCACCAGTGATCCGGTAGCGGGAGGACCGGTAGAGCAGTTCTTC
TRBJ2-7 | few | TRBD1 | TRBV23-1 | CASSQSPGTALYEQYF | TGCGCCAGCAGTCAATCGCCCGGGACAGCTCTCTACGAGCAGTACTTC
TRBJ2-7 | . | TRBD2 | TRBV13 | CASSLGLAGGQLSYEQYF | TGTGCCAGCAGCCTCGGACTAGCGGGGGGCCAACTCTCCTACGAGCAGTACTTC